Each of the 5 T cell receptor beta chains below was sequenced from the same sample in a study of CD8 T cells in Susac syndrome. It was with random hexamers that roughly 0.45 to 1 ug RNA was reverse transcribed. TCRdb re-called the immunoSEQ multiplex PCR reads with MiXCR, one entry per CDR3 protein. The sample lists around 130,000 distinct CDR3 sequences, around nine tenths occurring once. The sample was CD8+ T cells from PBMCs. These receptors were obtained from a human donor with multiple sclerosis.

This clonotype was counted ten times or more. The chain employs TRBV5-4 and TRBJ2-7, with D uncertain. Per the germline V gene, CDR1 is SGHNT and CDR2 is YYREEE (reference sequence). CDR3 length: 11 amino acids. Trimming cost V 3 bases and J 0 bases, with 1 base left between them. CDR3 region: CASSSSYEQYF. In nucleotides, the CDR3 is TGTGCCAGCAGCTCCTCCTACGAGCAGTACTTC.

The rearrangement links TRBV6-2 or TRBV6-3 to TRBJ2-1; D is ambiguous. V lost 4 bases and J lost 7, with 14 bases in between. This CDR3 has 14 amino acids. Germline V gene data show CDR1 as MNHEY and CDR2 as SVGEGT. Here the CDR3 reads CASSWGRVLNEQFF. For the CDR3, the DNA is TGTGCCAGCAGTTGGGGAAGGGTATTGAATGAGCAGTTCTTC.

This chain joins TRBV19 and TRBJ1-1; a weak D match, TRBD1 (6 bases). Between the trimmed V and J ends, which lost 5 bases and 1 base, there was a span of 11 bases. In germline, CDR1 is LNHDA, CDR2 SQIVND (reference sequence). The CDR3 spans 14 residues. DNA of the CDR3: TGTGCCAGTAGTCACAGGGACAAGAACACTGAAGCTTTCTTT. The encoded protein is CASSHRDKNTEAFF.

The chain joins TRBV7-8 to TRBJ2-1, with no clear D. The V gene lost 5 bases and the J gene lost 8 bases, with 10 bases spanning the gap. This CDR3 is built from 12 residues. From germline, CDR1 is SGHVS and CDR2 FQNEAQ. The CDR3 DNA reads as TGTGCCAGCAGCCCTTACCGGGATGAGCAGTTCTTC. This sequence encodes CASSPYRDEQFF. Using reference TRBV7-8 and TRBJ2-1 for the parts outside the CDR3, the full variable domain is GAGVSQSPRYKVAKRGQDVALRCDPISGHVSLFWYQQALGQGPEFLTYFQNEAQLDKSGLPSDRFFAERPEGSVSTLKIQRTQQEDSAVYLCASSPYRDEQFFGPGTRLTVL.

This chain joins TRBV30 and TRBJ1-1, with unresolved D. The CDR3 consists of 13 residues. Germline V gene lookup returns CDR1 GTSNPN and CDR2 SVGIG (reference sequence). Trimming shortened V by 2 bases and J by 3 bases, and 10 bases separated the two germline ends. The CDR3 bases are TGTGCCTGGAGTTTCCCCCCAGACACTGAAGCTTTCTTT. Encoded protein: CAWSFPPDTEAFF.